This entry features one TCR beta chain sequence. Its antigen is currently unknown. The data are from a study of cytomegalovirus exposure and HLA in healthy donors. The germline V gene encodes CDR1 SGHVS and CDR2 FQNEAQ. CDR3 length equals 16 residues. Losses at the gene ends were 5 bases for V and 1 base for J; bases not matched to a gene: 7. Overall study findings and caveats: Rarity held for most TCR sequences, but there were some public TCRs that occurred in many donors.

The table came from immunoSEQ multiplex PCR; TCRdb's copy has only in-frame clones and leaves some out. Of 150,000 to 180,000 clones listed, around 84% are singletons. The chain recombines TRBV7-8 with TRBJ1-5, with 8 bases matching TRBD1. The clonotype was recovered from a human donor in good health. The sequenced material came from PBMCs. CDR3 bases: TGTGCCAGCAGCCCCCAGACAGGGGTCAGCAATCAGCCCCAGCATTTT. Its protein is CASSPQTGVSNQPQHF.